This TCR beta chain was recorded in a study of beta chain features in type 1 diabetes. Study details: Across every sample, roughly 100 million sorted cells were examined in total.

A remark on this clone: The antigen is unknown.

Sorted CD4+ subsets: naive, central memory, regulatory, stem cell-like memory (CD45RO/CCR7/CD25/CD127/CD95/CD27 panel). Every isolated RNA sample was fully reverse transcribed, so sequencing captured expressed TCRB transcripts. Method: immunoSEQ multiplex PCR; TCRdb's copy keeps in-frame clones and lacks some. The sample holds 400,000 or so clones; 8.5% to 10% are singletons and the top ten take about 0.63%. Study-wide results and caveats: In every one of the four CD4+ subsets, TCRB CDR3s were moderately but significantly shorter in Type 1 diabetes patients. Within the patient group, naive, central memory and Treg TCRB repertoires appeared more similar to each other than within healthy donors.

Germline lookup yields CDR1 MRHNA and CDR2 SNTAGT. This CDR3 contains 15 residues. V was clipped by 8 bases and J by 2 bases, with 17 bases between them. The chain couples TRBV6-4 to TRBJ2-3; maybe TRBD1 (6 bases). This sequence was found in a man aged 25 to 40 with type 1 diabetes. Material for sequencing was central memory CD4+ T cells from blood. CDR3 nucleotide sequence: TGTGCCAGCGCGATGCAGGGGCTTATCACAGATACGCAGTATTTT. Translated, it gives CASAMQGLITDTQYF.